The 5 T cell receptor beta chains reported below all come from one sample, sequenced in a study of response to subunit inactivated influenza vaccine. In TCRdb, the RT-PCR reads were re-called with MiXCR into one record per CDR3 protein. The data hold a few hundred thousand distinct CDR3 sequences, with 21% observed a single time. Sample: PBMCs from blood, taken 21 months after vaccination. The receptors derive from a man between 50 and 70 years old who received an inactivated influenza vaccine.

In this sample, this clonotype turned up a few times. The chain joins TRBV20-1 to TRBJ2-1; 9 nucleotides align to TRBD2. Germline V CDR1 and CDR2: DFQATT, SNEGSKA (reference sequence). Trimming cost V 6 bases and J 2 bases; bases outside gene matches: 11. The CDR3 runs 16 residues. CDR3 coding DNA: TGCAGTGCACCCTCCAGAGCGGGAGGAGCCTACAATGAGCAGTTCTTC. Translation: CSAPSRAGGAYNEQFF.

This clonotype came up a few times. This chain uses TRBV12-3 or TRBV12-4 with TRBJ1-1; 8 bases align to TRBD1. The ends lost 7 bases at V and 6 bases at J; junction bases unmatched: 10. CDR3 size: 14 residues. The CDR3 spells CASTLQGGSAEAFF. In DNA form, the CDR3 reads TGTGCCAGCACTCTACAGGGGGGGAGTGCTGAAGCTTTCTTT.

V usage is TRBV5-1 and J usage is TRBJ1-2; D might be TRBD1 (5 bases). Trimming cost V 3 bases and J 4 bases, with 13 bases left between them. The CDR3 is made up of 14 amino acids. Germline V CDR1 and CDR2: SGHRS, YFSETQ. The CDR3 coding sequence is TGCGCCAGCAGCTGGTCCGGGGACGGCTATGGCTACACCTTC. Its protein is CASSWSGDGYGYTF.

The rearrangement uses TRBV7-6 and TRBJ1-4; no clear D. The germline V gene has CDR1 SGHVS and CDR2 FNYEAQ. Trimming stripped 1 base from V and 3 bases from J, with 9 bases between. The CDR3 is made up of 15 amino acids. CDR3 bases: TGTGCCAGCAGCTTAGGCTCAGAGCCTAATGAAAAACTGTTTTTT. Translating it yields CASSLGSEPNEKLFF.

Here the CDR3 DNA reads TGTGCCAGCAGTTCCGGGACTAGCGGGATAAATACGCAGTATTTT. It specifies CASSSGTSGINTQYF. The genes are TRBV28 and TRBJ2-3, with 13 bases fitting TRBD2. J was trimmed by 7 bases and V by 4 bases; bases with no gene match: 5. CDR1 is MDHEN and CDR2 is SYDVKM in the germline V gene. The CDR3 sequence is 15 residues long. Variable domain in full (rest from reference TRBV28 and TRBJ2-3): DVKVTQSSRYLVKRTGEKVFLECVQDMDHENMFWYRQDPGLGLRLIYFSYDVKMKEKGDIPEGYSVSREKKERFSLILESASTNQTSMYLCASSSGTSGINTQYFGPGTRLTVL.